Below are 17 T cell receptor beta chains sequenced from a single sample in a study of T-cell reconstitution after alpha-beta-depleted transplantation in children. Library preparation (for TCRbeta) was performed with unique molecular identifiers. TCRdb re-analysed the PCR reads in MiXCR, keeping a single row per CDR3 protein. The profile shows some 110,000 distinct CDR3 sequences, about a tenth of them singletons. The sequencing here drew on PBMCs, taken before TCRalphabeta/CD19-depleted stem cell transplant. These receptors originate from a boy between 2 and 10 years old with acute lymphoblastic leukemia, due to receive a stem cell transplant.

The V call is TRBV7-3, the J call TRBJ2-5; either TRBD1 or TRBD2 may supply D (5 bases each). Germline CDR1 and CDR2: SGHTA and FQGTGA. Trimming cost V 5 bases and J 5 bases, with 12 bases left between them. The CDR3 covers 13 residues. The CDR3 loop reads CASSPGRKETQYF. The CDR3 DNA reads TGTGCCAGCAGCCCGGGACGTAAGGAGACCCAGTACTTC.

This clonotype was seen ten or more times. The rearrangement uses TRBV6-5 and TRBJ1-1, with 7 bases lining up with TRBD1. This CDR3 has 14 amino acids. CDR1 is MNHEY, CDR2 SVGAGI, per germline. V shed 2 bases, J shed 1 base, and the junction held 1 base outside the gene matches. The chain's CDR3 is CASSYDRANTEAFF. The CDR3 coding sequence is TGTGCCAGCAGTTACGACAGGGCGAACACTGAAGCTTTCTTT.

This clonotype was recorded many times. The rearrangement uses TRBV5-1 and TRBJ2-7, with 9 bases that match TRBD1. The trim removed 3 bases at V and 2 bases at J, leaving 3 bases unmatched. The CDR3 is 14 residues long. The germline CDR1 and CDR2 sequences are SGHRS and YFSETQ. The CDR3 sequence is CASSSGTGPYEQYF. CDR3 nucleotide sequence: TGCGCCAGCAGCTCCGGGACAGGGCCCTACGAGCAGTACTTC.

This clonotype was observed a few times. At one of its ends the junction is not consistent with the germline gene, which may arise from a read error. The chain uses TRBV5-6 and TRBJ2-1; a weak D match, TRBD2 (5 bases). Germline V gene sequence: CDR1 SGHDT, CDR2 YYEEEE. The CDR3 totals 13 residues. CDR3 loop: CAISAGIDNEQFF. Here the CDR3 DNA reads TGTGCCATCAGCGCCGGGATCGACAATGAGCAGTTCTTC.

This clonotype was seen a few times. The CDR3 loop is CASSYDRSYLYGYTF. The CDR3 DNA is TGTGCCAGCAGTTACGACAGATCCTACCTCTATGGCTACACCTTC. The chain employs TRBV11-2 and TRBJ1-2, with D possibly TRBD1 on 5 matching bases. The CDR3 covers 15 residues. Germline V gene lookup returns CDR1 SGHAT and CDR2 FQNNGV. With 6 bases removed from V and 4 bases from J, the gap between germline ends came to 18 bases. Full variable domain (missing parts from reference TRBV11-2 and TRBJ1-2): EAGVAQSPRYKIIEKRQSVAFWCNPISGHATLYWYQQILGQGPKLLIQFQNNGVVDDSQLPKDRFSAERLKGVDSTLKIQPAKLEDSAVYLCASSYDRSYLYGYTFGSGTRLTVV.

The chain recombines TRBV20-1 with TRBJ1-5; TRBD1 agrees at 8 bases. This CDR3 has 16 residues. Germline V gene sequence: CDR1 DFQATT, CDR2 SNEGSKA (reference sequence). V shed 3 bases, J shed 0 bases, and the junction held 7 bases outside the gene matches. The CDR3 loop reads CSARGTGSYSNQPQHF. DNA of the CDR3: TGCAGTGCTAGGGGGACAGGATCTTATAGCAATCAGCCCCAGCATTTT.

About this clonotype itself: A much larger clone lies one base from this, so it may be a read error. The rearrangement links TRBV7-6 to TRBJ2-5; no firm D call. CDR1 and CDR2 (germline): SGHVS, FNYEAQ. The CDR3 sequence is 11 residues long. Here the CDR3 reads CASSVSETHYF. CDR3 sequence (DNA): TGTGCCAGCAGCGTCAGCGAGACCCATTACTTC.

This clonotype was seen more than once but under ten times. This chain joins TRBV5-1 and TRBJ2-7; no clear D. V lost 4 bases and J 1 base, leaving 9 bases between the germline ends. Per germline, CDR1 SGHRS and CDR2 YFSETQ. The length of the CDR3 is 13 residues. CDR3 nucleotide sequence: TGCGCCAGCAGCCGCTTAGGGTCCTACGAGCAGTACTTC. Encoded protein: CASSRLGSYEQYF.

In this sample, this clonotype turned up many times. V usage is TRBV7-3 and J usage is TRBJ2-3; unclear D gene. Germline CDR1 SGHTA, CDR2 FQGTGA. The CDR3 runs to 12 residues. Trimming took off 5 bases at V and 5 bases at J, with 8 bases between the two ends. CDR3 sequence (DNA): TGTGCCAGCAGCGCCCGAGAAGATACGCAGTATTTT. Protein sequence: CASSAREDTQYF.

The genes are TRBV21-1 and TRBJ2-7; TRBD1 reflects the table's D call only, with no check against the DNA. TRBV21-1 is a pseudogene segment. The CDR3 runs to 13 residues. CDR3 protein: CASSKGGNYEQYF. CDR3 DNA sequence: TGTGCCAGCAGCAAAGGGGGGAACTACGAGCAGTACTTC.

This clonotype was seen ten or more times. The chain couples TRBV12-3 or TRBV12-4 to TRBJ1-1, with D maybe TRBD1 (5 bases). This CDR3 has 12 residues. The V end lost 3 bases, the J end lost 11 bases, and 13 bases lay between the germline ends. The CDR3: CASSFIPGNAFF. CDR3 sequence (DNA): TGTGCCAGCAGTTTTATACCAGGGAACGCTTTCTTT.

This clonotype appeared many times. This chain uses TRBV5-1 with TRBJ2-7, with 9 bases fitting TRBD1. V lost 4 bases and J lost 2; bases outside the gene matches: 7. The CDR3 spans 15 residues. Germline V lookup: CDR1 SGHRS, CDR2 YFSETQ. CDR3 region: CASSPRDRATYEQYF. CDR3 nucleotide sequence: TGCGCCAGCAGCCCCCGGGACAGGGCCACCTACGAGCAGTACTTC.

This clonotype was recorded many times. This sequence joins TRBV3-1 and TRBJ2-7, with a possible D match to TRBD2 (6 bases). V lost 0 bases, J lost 5 bases, and 17 bases lay in between. Germline CDR1 is LGHDT and CDR2 is YNNKEL (reference sequence). The CDR3 is 16 amino acids. The CDR3, as DNA: TGTGCCAGCAGCCAAGATCTTGGAGGGAAGTCCCACGAGCAGTACTTC. Translated, it gives CASSQDLGGKSHEQYF.

This clonotype was recorded at least ten times. The V call is TRBV12-3 or TRBV12-4, the J call TRBJ1-1, with a possible D match to TRBD1 (5 bases). The CDR3 extends over 14 amino acids. V was shortened by 7 bases and J by 0 bases, with 12 bases between the two germline ends. CDR3 bases: TGTGCCAGCATTCTGACAGCTATGAACACTGAAGCTTTCTTT. It encodes CASILTAMNTEAFF.

This clonotype came up many times. This chain links TRBV6-2 or TRBV6-3 with TRBJ2-6; D call uncertain. CDR3 size: 18 residues. V was cut by 7 bases and J by 1 base, with 20 bases left in between. Germline V gene lookup returns CDR1 MNHEY and CDR2 SVGEGT. CDR3 amino acids: CASTKTPLEISGANVLTF. CDR3 sequence (DNA): TGTGCCAGCACCAAAACCCCTCTGGAAATATCTGGGGCCAACGTCCTGACTTTC.

In its sample, this clonotype was seen many times. The V gene is TRBV11-2, the J gene TRBJ2-3; D might be TRBD1 (6 bases). V was cut by 6 bases and J by 1 base, with 11 bases left in between. CDR3 length equals 14 residues. Per the germline V gene, CDR1 is SGHAT and CDR2 is FQNNGV. For the CDR3, the DNA is TGTGCCAGCAGATTGGACAGCGGCACAGATACGCAGTATTTT. Protein product: CASRLDSGTDTQYF.

In this sample, this clonotype turned up many times. This rearrangement joins TRBV5-5 to TRBJ2-3; TRBD2 matches 9 bases. Trimming took 0 bases from V and 1 from J; bases not matched to a gene: 9. The CDR3 has 18 residues. CDR1 is SGHKS and CDR2 is YYEKEE in the germline V gene (reference sequence). CDR3 sequence (DNA): TGTGCCAGCAGCTTGGGCCCCTGGCGGGAGGGTCGCACAGATACGCAGTATTTT. Residues: CASSLGPWREGRTDTQYF.